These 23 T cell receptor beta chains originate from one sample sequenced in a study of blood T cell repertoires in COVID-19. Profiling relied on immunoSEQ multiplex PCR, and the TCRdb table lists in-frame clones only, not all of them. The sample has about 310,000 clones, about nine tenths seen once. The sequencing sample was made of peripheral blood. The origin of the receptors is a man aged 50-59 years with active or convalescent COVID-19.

CDR3 region: CASSPVAGAGTEAFF. In DNA, the CDR3 is TGTGCCAGCTCACCAGTGGCAGGGGCTGGGACTGAAGCTTTCTTT. The chain carries TRBV18 and TRBJ1-1; a possible D gene is TRBD1 (6 bases). Germline V gene sequence: CDR1 KGHSH, CDR2 LQKENI. The V end was cut by 2 bases, the J end by 5 bases, with 15 bases between. CDR3 length: 15 amino acids.

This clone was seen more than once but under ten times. The CDR3 coding sequence is TGCGCCAGCAGCTTCGGCGGGGGGGCGGATGAGCAGTTCTTC. It encodes CASSFGGGADEQFF. The chain carries TRBV5-1 and TRBJ2-1; 9 positions match TRBD2. From germline, CDR1 is SGHRS and CDR2 YFSETQ. The CDR3 consists of 14 residues. J gave up 8 bases and V 2 bases, and 5 bases lay outside the gene matches.

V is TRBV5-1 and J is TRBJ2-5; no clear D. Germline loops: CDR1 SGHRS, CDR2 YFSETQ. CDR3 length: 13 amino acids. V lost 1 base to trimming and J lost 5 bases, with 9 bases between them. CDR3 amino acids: CASSLTASETQYF. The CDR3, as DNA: TGCGCCAGCAGCTTGACAGCTTCGGAGACCCAGTACTTC.

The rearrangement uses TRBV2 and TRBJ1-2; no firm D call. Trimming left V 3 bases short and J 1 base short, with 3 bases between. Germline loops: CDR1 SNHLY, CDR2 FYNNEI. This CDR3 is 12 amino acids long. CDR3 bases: TGTGCCAGCAGTGACTTTAACTATGGCTACACCTTC. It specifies CASSDFNYGYTF.

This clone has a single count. This CDR3 is CASSVASRASTDTQYF. Here the CDR3 DNA reads TGTGCCAGCAGCGTAGCTTCGAGAGCTAGCACAGATACGCAGTATTTT. The gene calls are TRBV9 and TRBJ2-3; the D is unclear. Germline assignment: CDR1 SGDLS and CDR2 YYNGEE. Trimming stripped 0 bases from V and 0 bases from J, with 11 bases between. There are 16 residues in the CDR3.

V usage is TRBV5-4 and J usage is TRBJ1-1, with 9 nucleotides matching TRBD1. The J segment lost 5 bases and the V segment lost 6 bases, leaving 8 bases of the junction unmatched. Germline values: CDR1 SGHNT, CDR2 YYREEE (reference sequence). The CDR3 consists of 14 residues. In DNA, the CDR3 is TGTGCCAGCAACCCACAGGGGGCCGGAACTGAAGCTTTCTTT. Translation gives CASNPQGAGTEAFF.

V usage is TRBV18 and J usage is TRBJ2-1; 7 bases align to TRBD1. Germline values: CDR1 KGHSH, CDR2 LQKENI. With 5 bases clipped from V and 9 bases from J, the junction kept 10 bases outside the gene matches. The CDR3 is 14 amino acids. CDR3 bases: TGTGCCAGCTCAAGAGACAGGGTATTAGGTGAGCAGTTCTTC. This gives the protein CASSRDRVLGEQFF. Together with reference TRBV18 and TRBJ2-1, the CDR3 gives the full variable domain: NAGVMQNPRHLVRRRGQEARLRCSPMKGHSHVYWYRQLPEEGLKFMVYLQKENIIDESGMPKERFSAEFPKEGPSILRIQQVVRGDSAAYFCASSRDRVLGEQFFGPGTRLTVL.

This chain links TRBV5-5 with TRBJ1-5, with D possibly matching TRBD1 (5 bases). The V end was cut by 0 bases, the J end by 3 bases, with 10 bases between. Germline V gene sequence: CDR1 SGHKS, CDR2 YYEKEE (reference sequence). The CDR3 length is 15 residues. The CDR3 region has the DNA TGTGCCAGCAGCTTGGCAGGGAACGCCAATCAGCCCCAGCATTTT. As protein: CASSLAGNANQPQHF.

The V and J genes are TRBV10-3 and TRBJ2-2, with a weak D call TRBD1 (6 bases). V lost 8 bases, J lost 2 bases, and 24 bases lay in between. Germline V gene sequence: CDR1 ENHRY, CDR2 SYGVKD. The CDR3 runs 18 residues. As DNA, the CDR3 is TGTGCCATCCCAATCGGGACAAAAACCACTGAAAACACCGGGGAGCTGTTTTTT. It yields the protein CAIPIGTKTTENTGELFF.

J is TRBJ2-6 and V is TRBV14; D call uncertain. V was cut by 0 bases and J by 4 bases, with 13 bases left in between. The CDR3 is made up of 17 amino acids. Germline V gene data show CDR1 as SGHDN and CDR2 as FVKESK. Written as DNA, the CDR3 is TGTGCCAGCAGCCAAGATTTCTGGGCTACGGGGGCCAACGTCCTGACTTTC. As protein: CASSQDFWATGANVLTF.

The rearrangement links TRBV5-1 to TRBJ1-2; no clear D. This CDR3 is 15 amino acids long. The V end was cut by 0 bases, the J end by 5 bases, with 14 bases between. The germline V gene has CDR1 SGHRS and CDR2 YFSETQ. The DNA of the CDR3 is TGCGCCAGCAGCTTGGTTGTTGGAGTTTCTTATGGCTACACCTTC. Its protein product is CASSLVVGVSYGYTF.

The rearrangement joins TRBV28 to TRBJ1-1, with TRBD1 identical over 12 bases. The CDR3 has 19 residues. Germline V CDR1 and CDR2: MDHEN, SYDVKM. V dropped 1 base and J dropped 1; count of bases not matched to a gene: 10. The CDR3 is CASSLLWDRGRFRNTEAFF. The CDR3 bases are TGTGCCAGCAGTTTATTGTGGGACAGGGGGCGATTTAGGAACACTGAAGCTTTCTTT.

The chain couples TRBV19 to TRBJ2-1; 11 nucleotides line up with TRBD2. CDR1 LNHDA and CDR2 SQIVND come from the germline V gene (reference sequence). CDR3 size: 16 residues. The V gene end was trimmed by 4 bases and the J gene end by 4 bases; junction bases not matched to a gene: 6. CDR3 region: CASSTPTSGVYNEQFF. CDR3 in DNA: TGTGCCAGTAGTACCCCGACTAGCGGGGTTTACAATGAGCAGTTCTTC.

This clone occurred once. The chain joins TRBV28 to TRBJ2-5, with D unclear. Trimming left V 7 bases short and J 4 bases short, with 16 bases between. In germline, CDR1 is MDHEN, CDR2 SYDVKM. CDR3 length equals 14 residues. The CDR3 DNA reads TGTGCCAGCACCCTCACCCTAAGTTCAGAGACCCAGTACTTC. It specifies CASTLTLSSETQYF.

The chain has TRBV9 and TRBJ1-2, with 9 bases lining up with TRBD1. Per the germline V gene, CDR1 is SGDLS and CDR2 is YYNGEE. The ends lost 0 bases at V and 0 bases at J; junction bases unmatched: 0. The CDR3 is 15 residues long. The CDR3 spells CASSVGQGANYGYTF. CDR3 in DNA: TGTGCCAGCAGCGTAGGACAGGGGGCTAACTATGGCTACACCTTC.

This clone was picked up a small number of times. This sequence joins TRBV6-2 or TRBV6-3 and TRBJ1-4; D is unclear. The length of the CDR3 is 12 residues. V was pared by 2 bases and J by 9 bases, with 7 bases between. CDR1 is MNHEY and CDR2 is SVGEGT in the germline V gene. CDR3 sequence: CASSYPGQKLFF. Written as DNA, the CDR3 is TGTGCCAGCAGTTACCCCGGTCAAAAACTGTTTTTT.

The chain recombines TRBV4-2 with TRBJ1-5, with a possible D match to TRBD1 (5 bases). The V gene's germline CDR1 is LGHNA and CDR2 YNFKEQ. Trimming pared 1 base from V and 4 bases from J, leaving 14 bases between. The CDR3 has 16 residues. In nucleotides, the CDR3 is TGTGCCAGCAGCCAAGGTGGGGGAGGGTGGAATCAGCCCCAGCATTTT. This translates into CASSQGGGGWNQPQHF.

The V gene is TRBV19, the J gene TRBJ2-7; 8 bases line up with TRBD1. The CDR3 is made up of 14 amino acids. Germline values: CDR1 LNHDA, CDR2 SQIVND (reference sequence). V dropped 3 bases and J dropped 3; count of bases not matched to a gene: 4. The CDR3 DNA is TGTGCCAGTAGTATCGGACAGGGTCACTACGAGCAGTACTTC. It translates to CASSIGQGHYEQYF.

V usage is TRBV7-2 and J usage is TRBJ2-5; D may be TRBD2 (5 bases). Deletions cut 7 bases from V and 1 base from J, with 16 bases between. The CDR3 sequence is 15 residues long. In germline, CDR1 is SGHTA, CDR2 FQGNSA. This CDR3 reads CASKKEFGVQETQYF. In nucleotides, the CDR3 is TGTGCCAGCAAGAAGGAGTTCGGGGTCCAAGAGACCCAGTACTTC.

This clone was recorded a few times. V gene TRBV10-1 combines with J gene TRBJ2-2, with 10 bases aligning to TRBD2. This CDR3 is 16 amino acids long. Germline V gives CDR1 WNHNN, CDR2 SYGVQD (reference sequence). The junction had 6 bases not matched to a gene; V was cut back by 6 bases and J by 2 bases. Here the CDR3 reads CASSDLAGVNTGELFF. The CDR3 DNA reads TGCGCCAGCAGCGACCTAGCGGGAGTTAACACCGGGGAGCTGTTTTTT.

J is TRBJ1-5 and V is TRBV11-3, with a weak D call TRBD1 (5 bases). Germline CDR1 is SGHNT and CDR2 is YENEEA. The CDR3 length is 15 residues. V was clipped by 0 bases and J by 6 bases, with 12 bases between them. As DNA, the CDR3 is TGTGCCAGCAGCTTAGAGGGGGGAGCGTGTCAGCCCCAGCATTTT. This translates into CASSLEGGACQPQHF.

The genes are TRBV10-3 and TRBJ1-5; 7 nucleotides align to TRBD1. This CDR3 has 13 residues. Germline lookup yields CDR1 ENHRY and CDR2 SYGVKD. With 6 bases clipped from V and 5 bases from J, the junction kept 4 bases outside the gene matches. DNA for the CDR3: TGTGCCATCAGCGCTGACAGGGATCAGCCCCAGCATTTT. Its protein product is CAISADRDQPQHF.

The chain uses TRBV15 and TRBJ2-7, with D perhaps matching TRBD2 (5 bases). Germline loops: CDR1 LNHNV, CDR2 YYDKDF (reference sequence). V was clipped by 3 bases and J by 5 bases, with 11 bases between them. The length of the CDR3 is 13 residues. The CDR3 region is CATSRGRGHEQYF. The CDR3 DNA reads TGTGCCACCAGCAGGGGCCGAGGGCACGAGCAGTACTTC.